This T cell receptor (beta chain) was obtained from a study of T cells in Graves' hyperthyroidism and ophthalmopathy. The CDR3 has 17 amino acids. Germline CDR1 is SGDLS and CDR2 is YYNGEE. V lost 0 bases, J lost 10 bases, and 14 bases stayed unmatched. The investigators amplified TCR beta CDR3 regions from RNA transcripts. When the TCR CDR3 underwent first-round RT-PCR, the HTBI primer set was used. TCRdb reprocessed the multiplex PCR reads via MiXCR and lists one record per CDR3 protein. The sample consists of about 640,000 distinct CDR3 sequences, around 20% of them appearing once. The study excluded patients with uncontrolled infection, other autoimmune disease, pregnancy or lactation.

Sequencing was performed on blood. The chain joins TRBV9 to TRBJ2-1; 9 bases are shared with TRBD2. The source is a man aged 25 to 40 with Graves' ophthalmopathy. The CDR3 DNA is TGTGCCAGCAGCGTAGAAGGGGCGGGAGGGCCGAGAGAGGAGCAGTTCTTC. It specifies CASSVEGAGGPREEQFF.